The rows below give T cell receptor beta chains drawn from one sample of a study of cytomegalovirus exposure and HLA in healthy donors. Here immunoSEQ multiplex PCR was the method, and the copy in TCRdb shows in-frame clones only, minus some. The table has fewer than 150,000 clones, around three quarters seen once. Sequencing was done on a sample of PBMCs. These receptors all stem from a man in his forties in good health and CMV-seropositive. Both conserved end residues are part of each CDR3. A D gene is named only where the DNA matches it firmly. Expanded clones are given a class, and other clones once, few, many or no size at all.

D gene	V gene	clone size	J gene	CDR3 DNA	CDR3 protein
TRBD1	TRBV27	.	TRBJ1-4	TGTGCCAGCAGTTCCGCCGGGACAGGGCCATATAATGAAAAACTGTTTTTT	CASSSAGTGPYNEKLFF
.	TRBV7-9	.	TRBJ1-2	TGTGCCAGCAGCTTAGAAGAGACTGTCAACTATGGCTACACCTTC	CASSLEETVNYGYTF
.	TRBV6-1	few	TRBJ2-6	TGTGCCAGCAGTGAAAGAGGGTCTGGGGCCAACGTCCTGACTTTC	CASSERGSGANVLTF
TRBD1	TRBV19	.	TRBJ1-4	TGTGCCAGTAGAGACTGGAGGGGGCATGAAAAACTGTTTTTT	CASRDWRGHEKLFF
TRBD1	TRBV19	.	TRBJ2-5	TGTGCCAGTAGTATCGGCAGGGGGCTAGGGGAGACCCAGTACTTC	CASSIGRGLGETQYF
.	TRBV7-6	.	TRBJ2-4	TGTGCCAGCAGCTCGGAAAACATTCAGTACTTC	CASSSENIQYF
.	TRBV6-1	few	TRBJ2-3	TGTGCCAGCACCCTATTGGGGGGTTTGAATACGCAGTATTTT	CASTLLGGLNTQYF
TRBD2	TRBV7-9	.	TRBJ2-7	TGTGCCAGCAGCTTAGCGTTGGCTAGCGGAGTCTCCTACGAGCAGTACTTC	CASSLALASGVSYEQYF
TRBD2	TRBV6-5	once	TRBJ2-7	TGTGCCAGCAGTTTGGCGGGGGATCCCTACGAGCAGTACTTC	CASSLAGDPYEQYF
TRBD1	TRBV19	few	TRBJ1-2	TGTGCCAGTAGTATAAAAGGGACAGGGAAAAGCTATGGCTACACCTTC	CASSIKGTGKSYGYTF
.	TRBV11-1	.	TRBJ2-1	TGTGCCAGCAGCTTACGCGCTGAGCAGTTCTTC	CASSLRAEQFF
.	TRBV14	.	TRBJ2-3	TGTGCCAGCAGCGACCCAACAGGGAACACAGATACGCAGTATTTT	CASSDPTGNTDTQYF
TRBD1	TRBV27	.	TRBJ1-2	TGTGCCAGCAGGAAAGAGACAGGGCCCTATGGCTACACCTTC	CASRKETGPYGYTF
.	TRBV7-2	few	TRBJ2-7	TGTGCCAGCAGCTTATCTACTGCCAACTTCCTCTACGAGCAGTACTTC	CASSLSTANFLYEQYF
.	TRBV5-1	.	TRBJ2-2	TGCGCCAGCAAGCTGGGGGCACGAGACACCGGGGAGCTGTTTTTT	CASKLGARDTGELFF
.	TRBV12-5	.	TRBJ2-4	TGTGCTAGTGGTTTGGGTAGCGGCAAAAACATTCAGTACTTC	CASGLGSGKNIQYF
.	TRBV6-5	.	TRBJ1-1	TGTGCCAGCAGTTACCCGGGACTGATGAACACTGAAGCTTTCTTT	CASSYPGLMNTEAFF
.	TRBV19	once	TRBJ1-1	TGTGCCAGTAGTACTGGACTGGGTGCAGTCACTGAAGCTTTCTTT	CASSTGLGAVTEAFF
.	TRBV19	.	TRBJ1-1	TGTGCCAGTAGTATAGTCGGCAGGAAGAACACTGAAGCTTTCTTT	CASSIVGRKNTEAFF
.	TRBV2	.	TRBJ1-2	TGTGCCAGCAGTGAAGGTAGTACACGGGATGGCTATGGCTACACCTTC	CASSEGSTRDGYGYTF
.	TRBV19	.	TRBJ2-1	TGTGCCAGCCGTAGTAGTTTACATGAGCAGTTCTTC	CASRSSLHEQFF
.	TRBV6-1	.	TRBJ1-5	TGTGCCAGCAGTGATGGACAGCTCAATCAGCCCCAGCATTTT	CASSDGQLNQPQHF
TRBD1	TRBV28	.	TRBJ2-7	TGTGCCAGCAGTCTCTACAGGGGCCGCGAGCAGTACTTC	CASSLYRGREQYF
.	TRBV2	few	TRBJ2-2	TGTGCCAGCAGCTTACCACGCGGCACCGGGGAGCTGTTTTTT	CASSLPRGTGELFF
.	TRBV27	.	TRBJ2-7	TGTGCCAGCAGGAGAGCGGATACCTACGAGCAGTACTTC	CASRRADTYEQYF
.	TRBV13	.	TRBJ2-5	TGTGCCAGCAGCTTAGGGGACCCCCTTAGGGGCCAGTACTTC	CASSLGDPLRGQYF
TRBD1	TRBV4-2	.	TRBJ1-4	TGTGCCAGCAGCCAATTTATAGGGAGGACAGGGTCTAATGAAAAACTGTTTTTT	CASSQFIGRTGSNEKLFF
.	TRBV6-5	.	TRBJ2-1	TGTGCCAGCAGACCTACGGCCGGCGGCGGCCAGTTCTTC	CASRPTAGGGQFF
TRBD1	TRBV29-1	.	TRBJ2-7	TGCAGCGTGGAAGAGACAGGGCCTTCCTACGAGCAGTACTTC	CSVEETGPSYEQYF
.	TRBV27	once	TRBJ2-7	TGTGCCAGCAGTTCCCGCCCCCTCGGGTTTTACTACGAGCAGTACTTC	CASSSRPLGFYYEQYF
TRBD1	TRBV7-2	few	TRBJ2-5	TGTGCCAGCAGCCAGGGACAGGGACTCCAAGAGACCCAGTACTTC	CASSQGQGLQETQYF
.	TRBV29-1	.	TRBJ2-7	TGCAGCGTTTACTTCAGGGGTGTCTACGAGCAGTACTTC	CSVYFRGVYEQYF
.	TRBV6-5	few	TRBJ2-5	TGTGCCAGCAGTGTGGGGACTTCTAAAGAGACCCAGTACTTC	CASSVGTSKETQYF
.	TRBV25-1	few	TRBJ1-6	TGTGCCAGCAGTGAACGAAACAGGGAAAATTCACCCCTCCACTTT	CASSERNRENSPLHF
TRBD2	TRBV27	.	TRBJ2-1	TGTGCCAGCAGTTTATCAGAAAGCGGGAGGCGGGACAATGAGCAGTTCTTC	CASSLSESGRRDNEQFF
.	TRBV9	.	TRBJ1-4	TGTGCCAGCAGCGTAAGGGGGGGGGCGACTGAAAAACTGTTTTTT	CASSVRGGATEKLFF
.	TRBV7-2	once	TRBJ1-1	TGTGCCAGCAGCTTCATATTAGCCGGAAACACTGAAGCTTTCTTT	CASSFILAGNTEAFF
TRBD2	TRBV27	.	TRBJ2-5	TGTGCCAGCAGTTATACTAGCGTAGAGACCCAGTACTTC	CASSYTSVETQYF
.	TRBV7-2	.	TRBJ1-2	TGTGCCAGCAGCTTAGCGAGGGGGGGTGGCTACACCTTC	CASSLARGGGYTF
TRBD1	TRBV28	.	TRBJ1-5	TGTGCCAGCAGTCCAGGGGGATTGAATAGCAATCAGCCCCAGCATTTT	CASSPGGLNSNQPQHF
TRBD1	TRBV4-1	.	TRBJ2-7	TGCGCCAGCAGCCAAACGGGGACAGCAATCTCCTACGAGCAGTACTTC	CASSQTGTAISYEQYF
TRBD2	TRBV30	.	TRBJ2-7	TGTGCCTGGAGTCCAGGACTAGCGGGCTACGAGCAGTACTTC	CAWSPGLAGYEQYF
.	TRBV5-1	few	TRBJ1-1	TGCGCCAGCAGCCCCCTCAGTCCAGGTCTGGGCACTGAAGCTTTCTTT	CASSPLSPGLGTEAFF
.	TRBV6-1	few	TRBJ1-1	TGTGCCAGCAAGTCCCAGGGTGGGGCTGAAGCTTTCTTT	CASKSQGGAEAFF
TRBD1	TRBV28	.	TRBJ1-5	TGTGCCAGCAGCGAGAGAAAGACAGGGGGCTTGGGCAATCAGCCCCAGCATTTT	CASSERKTGGLGNQPQHF
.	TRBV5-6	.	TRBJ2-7	TGTGCCAGCAGCTTGAGGACAGTAACCTACGAGCAGTACTTC	CASSLRTVTYEQYF
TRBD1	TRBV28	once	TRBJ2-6	TGTGCCAGCAGGAAGGACAGGGCTGGGGCCAACGTCCTGACTTTC	CASRKDRAGANVLTF
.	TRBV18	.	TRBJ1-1	TGTGCCAGCTCCGAAGACAGGGAAGCTTTCTTT	CASSEDREAFF
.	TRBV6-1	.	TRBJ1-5	TGTGCCAGCAGTGAAAGAATTGGACAAGTCACTCAGCCCCAGCATTTT	CASSERIGQVTQPQHF
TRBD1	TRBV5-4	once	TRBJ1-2	TGTGCCAGCAGCCAAACAGGGGGAGTGGGCTACACCTTC	CASSQTGGVGYTF
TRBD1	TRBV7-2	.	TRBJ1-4	TGTGCCAGCAGCCTTAGACAGGGGAGGGAAAAACTGTTTTTT	CASSLRQGREKLFF
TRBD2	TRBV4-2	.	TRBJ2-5	TGTGCCAGCAGCCAAGCTGCTAGCGGGAGGGGAAGAGAAGAGACCCAGTACTTC	CASSQAASGRGREETQYF
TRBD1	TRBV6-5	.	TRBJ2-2	TGTGCCAGCAGTTCCGGGACAGGGGCCGGGGAGCTGTTTTTT	CASSSGTGAGELFF
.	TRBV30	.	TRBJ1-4	TGTGCCTGGAGTCCTACCCAGGAAAATGAAAAACTGTTTTTT	CAWSPTQENEKLFF
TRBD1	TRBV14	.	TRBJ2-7	TGTGCCAGCAGCCCCTGGACAGGACTGATCTCCTACGAGCAGTACTTC	CASSPWTGLISYEQYF